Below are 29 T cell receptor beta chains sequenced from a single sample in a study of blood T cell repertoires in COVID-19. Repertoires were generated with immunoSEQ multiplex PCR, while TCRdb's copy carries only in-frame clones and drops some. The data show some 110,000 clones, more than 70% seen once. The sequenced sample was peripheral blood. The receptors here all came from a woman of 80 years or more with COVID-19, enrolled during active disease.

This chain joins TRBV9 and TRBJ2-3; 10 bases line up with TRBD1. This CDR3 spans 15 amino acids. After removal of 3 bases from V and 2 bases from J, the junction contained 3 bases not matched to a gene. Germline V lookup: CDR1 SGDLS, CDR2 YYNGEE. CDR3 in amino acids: CASSAGQGLTDTQYF. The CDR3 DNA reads TGTGCCAGCAGCGCGGGACAGGGGCTCACAGATACGCAGTATTTT.

The CDR3 here is CASSQDWDSPNYGYTF. CDR3 coding DNA: TGTGCCAGCAGCCAAGATTGGGACAGCCCTAACTATGGCTACACCTTC. V and J are TRBV3-1 (or the pseudogene TRBV3-2) and TRBJ1-2, with TRBD1 matching 7 bases. Per germline, CDR1 LGHDT and CDR2 YNNKEL (reference sequence). V lost 0 bases and J lost 0; bases outside the gene matches: 4. The CDR3 sequence is 16 residues long.

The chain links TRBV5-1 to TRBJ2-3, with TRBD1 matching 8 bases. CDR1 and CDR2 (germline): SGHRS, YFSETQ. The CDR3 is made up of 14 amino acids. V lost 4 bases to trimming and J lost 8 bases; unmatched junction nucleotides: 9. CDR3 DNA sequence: TGCGCCAGCAGCCGTGACAGGGGCGAGAGTACGCAGTATTTT. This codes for CASSRDRGESTQYF.

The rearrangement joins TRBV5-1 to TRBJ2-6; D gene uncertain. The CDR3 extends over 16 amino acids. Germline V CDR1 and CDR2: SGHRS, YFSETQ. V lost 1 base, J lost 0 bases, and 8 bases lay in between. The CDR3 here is CASSLTAASGANVLTF. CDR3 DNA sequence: TGCGCCAGCAGCTTGACTGCGGCCTCTGGGGCCAACGTCCTGACTTTC.

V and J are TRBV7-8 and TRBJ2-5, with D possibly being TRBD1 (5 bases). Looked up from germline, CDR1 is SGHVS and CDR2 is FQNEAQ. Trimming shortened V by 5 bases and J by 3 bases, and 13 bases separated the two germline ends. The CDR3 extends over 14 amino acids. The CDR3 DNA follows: TGTGCCAGCAGCCCCCAGGGTGGCAAAGAGACCCAGTACTTC. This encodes CASSPQGGKETQYF.

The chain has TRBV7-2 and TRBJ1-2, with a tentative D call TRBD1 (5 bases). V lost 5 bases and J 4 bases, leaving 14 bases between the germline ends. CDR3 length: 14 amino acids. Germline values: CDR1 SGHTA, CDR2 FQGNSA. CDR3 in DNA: TGTGCCAGCAGCCAAATCTGGACAAGCTATGGCTACACCTTC. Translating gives CASSQIWTSYGYTF.

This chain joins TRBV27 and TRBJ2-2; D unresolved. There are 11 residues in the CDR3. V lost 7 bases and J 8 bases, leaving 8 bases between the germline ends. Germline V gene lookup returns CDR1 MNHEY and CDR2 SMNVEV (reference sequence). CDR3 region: CASTLGGELFF. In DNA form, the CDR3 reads TGTGCCAGCACGCTCGGGGGGGAGCTGTTTTTT.

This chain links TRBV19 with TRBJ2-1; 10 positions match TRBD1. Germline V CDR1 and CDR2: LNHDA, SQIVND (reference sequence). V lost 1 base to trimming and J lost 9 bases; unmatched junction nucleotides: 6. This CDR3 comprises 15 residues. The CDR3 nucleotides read TGTGCCAGTAGTATAGGGGGACAGGGGAGGGCTGAGCAGTTCTTC. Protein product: CASSIGGQGRAEQFF.

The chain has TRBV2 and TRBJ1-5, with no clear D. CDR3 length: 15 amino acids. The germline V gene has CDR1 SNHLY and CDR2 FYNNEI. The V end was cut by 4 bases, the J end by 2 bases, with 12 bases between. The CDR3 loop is CASSGENLGNQPQHF. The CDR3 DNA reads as TGTGCCAGCAGTGGTGAAAACTTGGGCAATCAGCCCCAGCATTTT.

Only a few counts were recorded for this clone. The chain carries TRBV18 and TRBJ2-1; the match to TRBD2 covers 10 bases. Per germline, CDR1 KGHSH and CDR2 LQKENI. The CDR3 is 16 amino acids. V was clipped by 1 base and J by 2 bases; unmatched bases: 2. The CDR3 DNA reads TGTGCCAGCTCACCACTAGCGGGAGGCACCTACAATGAGCAGTTCTTC. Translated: CASSPLAGGTYNEQFF.

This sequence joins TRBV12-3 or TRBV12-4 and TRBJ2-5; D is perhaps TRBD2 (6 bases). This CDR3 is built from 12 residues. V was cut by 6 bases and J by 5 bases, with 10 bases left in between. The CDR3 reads CASRLASETQYF. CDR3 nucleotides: TGTGCCAGCAGACTAGCCTCCGAGACCCAGTACTTC.

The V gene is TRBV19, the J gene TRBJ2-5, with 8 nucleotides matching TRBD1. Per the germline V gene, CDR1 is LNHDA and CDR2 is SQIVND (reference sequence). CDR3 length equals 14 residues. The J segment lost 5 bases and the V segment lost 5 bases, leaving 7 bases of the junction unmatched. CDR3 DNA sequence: TGTGCCAGTAGTTTCCAGGGGGCGGAGGAGACCCAGTACTTC. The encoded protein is CASSFQGAEETQYF.

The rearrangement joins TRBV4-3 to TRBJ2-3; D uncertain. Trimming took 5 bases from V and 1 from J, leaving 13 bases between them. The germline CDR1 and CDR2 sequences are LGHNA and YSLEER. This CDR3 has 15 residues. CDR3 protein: CASSEAVSGTDTQYF. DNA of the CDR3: TGCGCCAGCAGCGAGGCGGTCTCTGGCACAGATACGCAGTATTTT.

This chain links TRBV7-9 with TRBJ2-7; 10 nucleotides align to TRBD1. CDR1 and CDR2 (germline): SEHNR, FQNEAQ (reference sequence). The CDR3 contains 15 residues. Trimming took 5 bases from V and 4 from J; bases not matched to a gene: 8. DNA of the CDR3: TGTGCCAGCAGCCGGTCCGGGACAGGGGCGTACGAGCAGTACTTC. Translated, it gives CASSRSGTGAYEQYF.

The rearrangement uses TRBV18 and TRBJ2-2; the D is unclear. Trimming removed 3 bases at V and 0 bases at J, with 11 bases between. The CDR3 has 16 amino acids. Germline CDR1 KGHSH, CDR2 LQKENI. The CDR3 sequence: CASSPAGPANTGELFF. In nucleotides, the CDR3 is TGTGCCAGCTCACCTGCTGGCCCCGCGAACACCGGGGAGCTGTTTTTT.

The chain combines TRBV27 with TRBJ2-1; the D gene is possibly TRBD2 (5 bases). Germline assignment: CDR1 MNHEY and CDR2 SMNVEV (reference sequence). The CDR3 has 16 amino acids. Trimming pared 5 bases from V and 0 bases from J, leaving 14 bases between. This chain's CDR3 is CASSPGKTASYNEQFF. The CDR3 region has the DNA TGTGCCAGCAGTCCGGGAAAAACGGCCTCCTACAATGAGCAGTTCTTC.

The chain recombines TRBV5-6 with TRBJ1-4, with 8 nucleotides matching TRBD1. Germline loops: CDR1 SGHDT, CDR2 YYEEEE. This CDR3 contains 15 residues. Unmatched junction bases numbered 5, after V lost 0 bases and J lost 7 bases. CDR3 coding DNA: TGTGCCAGCAGCTTGGTGTCAGGGGGCGGTGAAAAACTGTTTTTT. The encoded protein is CASSLVSGGGEKLFF.

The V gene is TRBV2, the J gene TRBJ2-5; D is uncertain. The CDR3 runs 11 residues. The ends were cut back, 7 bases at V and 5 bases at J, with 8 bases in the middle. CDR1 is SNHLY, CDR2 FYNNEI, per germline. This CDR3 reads CASKREETQYF. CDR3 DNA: TGTGCCAGCAAAAGAGAGGAGACCCAGTACTTC.

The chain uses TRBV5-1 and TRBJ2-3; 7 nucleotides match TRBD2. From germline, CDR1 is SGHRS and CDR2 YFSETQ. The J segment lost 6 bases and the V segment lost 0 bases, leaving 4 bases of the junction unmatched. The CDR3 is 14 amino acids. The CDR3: CASSLGGSMDTQYF. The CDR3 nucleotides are TGCGCCAGCAGCTTGGGCGGGAGTATGGATACGCAGTATTTT.

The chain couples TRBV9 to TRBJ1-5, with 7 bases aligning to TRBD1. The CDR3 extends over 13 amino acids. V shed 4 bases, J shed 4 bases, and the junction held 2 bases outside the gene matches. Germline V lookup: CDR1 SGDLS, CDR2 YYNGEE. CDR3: CASSKQGNQPQHF. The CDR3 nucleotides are TGTGCCAGCAGCAAACAGGGGAATCAGCCCCAGCATTTT.

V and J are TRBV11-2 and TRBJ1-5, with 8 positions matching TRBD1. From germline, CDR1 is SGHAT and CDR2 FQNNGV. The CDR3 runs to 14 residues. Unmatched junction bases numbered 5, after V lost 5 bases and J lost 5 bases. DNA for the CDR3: TGTGCCAGCAGCCCTGGACAGGGTCATCAGCCCCAGCATTTT. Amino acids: CASSPGQGHQPQHF.

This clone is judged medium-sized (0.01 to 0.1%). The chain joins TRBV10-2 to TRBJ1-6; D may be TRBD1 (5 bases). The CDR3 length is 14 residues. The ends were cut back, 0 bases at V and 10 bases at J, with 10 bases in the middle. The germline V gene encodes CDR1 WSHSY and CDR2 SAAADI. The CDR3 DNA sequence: TGCGCCAGCAGTGAGTCGACAGAGGCCTCACCCCTCCACTTT. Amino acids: CASSESTEASPLHF.

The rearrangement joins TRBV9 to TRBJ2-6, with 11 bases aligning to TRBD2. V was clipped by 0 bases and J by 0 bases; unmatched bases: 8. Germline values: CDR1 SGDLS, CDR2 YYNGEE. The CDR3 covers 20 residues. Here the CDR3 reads CASSVGGLAGLGSGANVLTF. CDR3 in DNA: TGTGCCAGCAGCGTAGGAGGACTAGCGGGTTTAGGCTCTGGGGCCAACGTCCTGACTTTC.

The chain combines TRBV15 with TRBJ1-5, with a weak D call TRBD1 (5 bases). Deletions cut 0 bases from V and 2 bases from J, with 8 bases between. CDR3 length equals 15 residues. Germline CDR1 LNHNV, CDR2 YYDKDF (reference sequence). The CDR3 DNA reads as TGTGCCACCAGCAGAGATCCGGGGGGCAATCAGCCCCAGCATTTT. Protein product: CATSRDPGGNQPQHF.

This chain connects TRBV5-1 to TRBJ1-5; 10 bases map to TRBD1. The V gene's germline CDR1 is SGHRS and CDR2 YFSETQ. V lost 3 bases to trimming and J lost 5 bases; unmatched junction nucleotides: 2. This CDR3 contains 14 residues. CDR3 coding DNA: TGCGCCAGCAGCTCGACAGGGGGCGATCAGCCCCAGCATTTT. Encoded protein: CASSSTGGDQPQHF.

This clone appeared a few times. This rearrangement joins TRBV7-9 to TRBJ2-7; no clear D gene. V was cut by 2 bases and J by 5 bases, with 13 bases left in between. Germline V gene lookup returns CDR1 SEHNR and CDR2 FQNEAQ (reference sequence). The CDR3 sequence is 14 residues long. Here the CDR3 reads CASSLFRPTDEQYF. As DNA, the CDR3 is TGTGCCAGCAGCTTATTTCGCCCAACGGACGAGCAGTACTTC. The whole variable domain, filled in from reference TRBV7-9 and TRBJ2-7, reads DTGVSQNPRHKITKRGQNVTFRCDPISEHNRLYWYRQTLGQGPEFLTYFQNEAQLEKSRLLSDRFSAERPKGSFSTLEIQRTEQGDSAMYLCASSLFRPTDEQYFGPGTRLTVT.

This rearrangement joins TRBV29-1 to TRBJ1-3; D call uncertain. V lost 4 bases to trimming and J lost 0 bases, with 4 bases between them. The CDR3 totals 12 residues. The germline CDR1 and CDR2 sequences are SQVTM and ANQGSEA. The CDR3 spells CSVGVSGNTIYF. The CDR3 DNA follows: TGCAGCGTTGGCGTCTCTGGAAACACCATATATTTT.

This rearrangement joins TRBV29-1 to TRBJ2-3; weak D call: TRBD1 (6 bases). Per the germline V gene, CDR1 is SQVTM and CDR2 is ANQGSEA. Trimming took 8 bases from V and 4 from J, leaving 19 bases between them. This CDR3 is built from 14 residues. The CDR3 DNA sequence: TGCAGCTTCAGAGGCGTGGGGGCGCCAGATACGCAGTATTTT. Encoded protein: CSFRGVGAPDTQYF.

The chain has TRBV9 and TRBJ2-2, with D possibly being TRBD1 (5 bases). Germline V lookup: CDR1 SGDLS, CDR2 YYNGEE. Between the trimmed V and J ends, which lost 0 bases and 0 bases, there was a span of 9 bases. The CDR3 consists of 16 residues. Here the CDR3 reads CASSVELGANTGELFF. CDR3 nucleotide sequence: TGTGCCAGCAGCGTAGAATTAGGGGCGAACACCGGGGAGCTGTTTTTT.